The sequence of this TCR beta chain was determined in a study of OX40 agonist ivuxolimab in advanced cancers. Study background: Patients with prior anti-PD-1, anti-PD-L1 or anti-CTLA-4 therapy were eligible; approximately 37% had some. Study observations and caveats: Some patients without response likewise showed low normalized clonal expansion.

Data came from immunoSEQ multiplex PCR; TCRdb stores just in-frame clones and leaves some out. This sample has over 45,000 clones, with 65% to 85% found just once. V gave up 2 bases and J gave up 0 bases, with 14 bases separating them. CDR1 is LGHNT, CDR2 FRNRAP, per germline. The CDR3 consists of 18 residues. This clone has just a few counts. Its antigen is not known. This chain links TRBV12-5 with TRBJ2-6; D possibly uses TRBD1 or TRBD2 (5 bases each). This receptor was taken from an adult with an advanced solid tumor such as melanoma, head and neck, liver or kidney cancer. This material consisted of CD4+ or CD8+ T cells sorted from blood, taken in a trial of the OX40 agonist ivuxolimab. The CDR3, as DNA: TGTGCTAGTGGTTTGTTTCCGGGACCGCACTCTGGGGCCAACGTCCTGACTTTC. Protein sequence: CASGLFPGPHSGANVLTF. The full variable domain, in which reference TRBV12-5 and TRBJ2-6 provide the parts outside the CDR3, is DARVTQTPRHKVTEMGQEVTMRCQPILGHNTVFWYRQTMMQGLELLAYFRNRAPLDDSGMPKDRFSAEMPDATLATLKIQPSEPRDSAVYFCASGLFPGPHSGANVLTFGAGSRLTVL.